The rows below give T cell receptor beta chains drawn from one sample of a study of molecular identifiers for immune sequencing clone quantification. TCRdb passed the PCR reads through MiXCR, listing each CDR3 protein once. The table has 490,000 or so distinct CDR3 sequences, 25% seen once. The specimen sequenced was naive CD8+ T cells from blood, with Jurkat cell RNA spiked in. These receptors were obtained from a human donor in good health. Some libraries in this study had Jurkat cell RNA spiked in. The CDR3 runs from the conserved cysteine through the conserved F or W. Fields, in order: CDR3 protein, V gene.

CASSYSGLAGSYEQYF,TRBV6-5
CASSRWADTQYF,TRBV7-9
CASSSAGATEAFF,TRBV7-2
CASSQLPGGTCEQYF,TRBV4-1
CASSPPGPYGTEAFF,TRBV6-2/TRBV6-3
CSARDGELNTEAFF,TRBV20-1
CAWSVITGGTEAFF,TRBV30
CASSGTSGSSYNEQFF,TRBV11-2
CSAPDQGSNQPQHF,TRBV20-1
CASSQDAPNVYNEQFF,TRBV4-3
CAWSVQSGLAF,TRBV30
CASSPAKGISGANVLTF,TRBV12-3/TRBV12-4
CASSEITDTQYF,TRBV5-4
CASSHGQNTEAFF,TRBV19
CASSQGWGTDTQYF,TRBV3-1
CASSTGGTTYEQYF,TRBV27
CASSPPGPNQPQHF,TRBV18
CASSYVGLAGGDSYNEQFF,TRBV6-6
CASRPDRGWNSPLHF,TRBV12-3/TRBV12-4
CAINGPAVDTQYF,TRBV10-3
CASSERLAGALSNTDTQYF,TRBV6-1
CASSNTSREQYF,TRBV12-3/TRBV12-4
CSAREGQGNSPLHF,TRBV20-1
CASSTGEGPYEQYF,TRBV6-2/TRBV6-3
CASSIGTSGGAADTQYF,TRBV13
CASSPRNGRNQPQHF,TRBV2
CASSLQGVRAEAFF,TRBV27
CASSLWRRGAGGTDTQYF,TRBV5-1
CASEPGQGHYEQYF,TRBV19
CASSEGGLTEAFF,TRBV9
CAGSQGTGGGLDEQYF,TRBV3-1
CASSVLAGGNEQFF,TRBV19
CASSEEGDWRLSEAFF,TRBV6-1
CASSTTGRTNYGYTF,TRBV19
CASSLGGWSYEQYF,TRBV5-3
CASSLGLGEASTDTQYF,TRBV5-1
CAWTDGYEQYF,TRBV30
CASSTSWGGYEQYF,TRBV7-2
CAWSVSSSFDEQYF,TRBV30
CASSHRIRDRGDEAFF,TRBV4-1
CASSFSGGYTEAFF,TRBV27
CASSLSQSNEKLFF,TRBV27
CATSRDRMAGGSDTQYF,TRBV15
CASSLGWRYNEKLFF,TRBV11-2
CASRQGADTEAFF,TRBV7-9
CASSFRGLAGAQTQYF,TRBV27
CASSQGEISGNQPQHF,TRBV4-1
CASSAISSYNSPLHF,TRBV2
CAWSTPGQVYF,TRBV30
CSARGQKNTEAFF,TRBV20-1
CASSPDRVSDF,TRBV5-4
CSVIGTGGGWGEQFF,TRBV29-1
CASSGDPGLAATDTQYF,TRBV9
CSTPGRAVYEEYF,TRBV20-1
CASSSSGLAYYEQYF,TRBV7-2
CASSQVWTPENTGELFF,TRBV3-1
CASSLRGLGGLDTEAFF,TRBV3-1